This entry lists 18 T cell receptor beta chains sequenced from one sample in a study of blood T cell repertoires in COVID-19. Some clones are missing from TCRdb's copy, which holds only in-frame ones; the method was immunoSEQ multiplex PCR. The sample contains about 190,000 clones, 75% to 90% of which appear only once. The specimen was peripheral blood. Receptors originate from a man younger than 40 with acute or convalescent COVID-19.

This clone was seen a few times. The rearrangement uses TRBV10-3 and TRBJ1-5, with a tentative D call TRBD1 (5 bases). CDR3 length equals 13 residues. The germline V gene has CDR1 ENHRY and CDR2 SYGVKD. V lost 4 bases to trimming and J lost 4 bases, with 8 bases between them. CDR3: CAISGGGNQPQHF. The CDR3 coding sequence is TGTGCCATCAGTGGCGGGGGGAATCAGCCCCAGCATTTT.

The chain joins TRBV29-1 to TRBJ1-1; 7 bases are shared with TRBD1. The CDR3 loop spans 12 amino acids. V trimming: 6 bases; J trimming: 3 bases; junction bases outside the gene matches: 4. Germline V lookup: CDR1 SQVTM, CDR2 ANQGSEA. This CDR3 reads CSVRTGDTEAFF. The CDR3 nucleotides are TGCAGCGTACGGACAGGAGACACTGAAGCTTTCTTT.

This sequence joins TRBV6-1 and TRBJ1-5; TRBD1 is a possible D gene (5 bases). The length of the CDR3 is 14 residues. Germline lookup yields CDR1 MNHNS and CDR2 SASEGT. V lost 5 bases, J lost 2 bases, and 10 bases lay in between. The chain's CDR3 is CASSSSQGNQPQHF. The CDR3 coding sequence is TGTGCCAGCAGTTCTTCACAGGGCAATCAGCCCCAGCATTTT.

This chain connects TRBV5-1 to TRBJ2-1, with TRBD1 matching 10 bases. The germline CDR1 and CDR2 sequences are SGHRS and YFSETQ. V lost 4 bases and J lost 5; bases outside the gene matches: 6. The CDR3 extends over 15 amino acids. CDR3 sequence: CASSARDRGNNEQFF. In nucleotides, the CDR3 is TGCGCCAGCAGCGCCCGGGACAGGGGAAACAATGAGCAGTTCTTC.

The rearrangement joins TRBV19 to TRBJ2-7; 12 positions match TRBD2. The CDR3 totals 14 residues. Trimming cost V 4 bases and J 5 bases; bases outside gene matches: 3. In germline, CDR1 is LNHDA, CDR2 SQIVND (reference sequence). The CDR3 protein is CASSTSGGAHEQYF. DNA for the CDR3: TGTGCCAGTAGTACTAGCGGGGGGGCCCACGAGCAGTACTTC.

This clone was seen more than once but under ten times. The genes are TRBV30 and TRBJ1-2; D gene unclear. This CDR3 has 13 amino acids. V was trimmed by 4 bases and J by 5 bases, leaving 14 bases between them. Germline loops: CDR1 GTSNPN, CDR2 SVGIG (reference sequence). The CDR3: CAWTLNNKYGYTF. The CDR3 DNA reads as TGTGCCTGGACCTTAAACAACAAATATGGCTACACCTTC.

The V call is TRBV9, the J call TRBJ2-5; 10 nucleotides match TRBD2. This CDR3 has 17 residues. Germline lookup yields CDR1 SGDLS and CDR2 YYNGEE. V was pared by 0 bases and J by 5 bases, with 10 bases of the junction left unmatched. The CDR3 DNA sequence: TGTGCCAGCAGCGTAGGATCTAGCGGGAGAATTCGGGAGACCCAGTACTTC. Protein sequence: CASSVGSSGRIRETQYF.

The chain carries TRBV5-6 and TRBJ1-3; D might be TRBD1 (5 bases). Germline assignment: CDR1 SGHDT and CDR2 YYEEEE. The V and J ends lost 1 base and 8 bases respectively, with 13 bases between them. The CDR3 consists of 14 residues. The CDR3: CASSLTGGEYTIYF. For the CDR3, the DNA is TGTGCCAGCAGCTTGACAGGTGGGGAATACACCATATATTTT. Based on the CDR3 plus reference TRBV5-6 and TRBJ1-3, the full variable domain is DAGVTQSPTHLIKTRGQQVTLRCSPKSGHDTVSWYQQALGQGPQFIFQYYEEEERQRGNFPDRFSGHQFPNYSSELNVNALLLGDSALYLCASSLTGGEYTIYFGEGSWLTVV.

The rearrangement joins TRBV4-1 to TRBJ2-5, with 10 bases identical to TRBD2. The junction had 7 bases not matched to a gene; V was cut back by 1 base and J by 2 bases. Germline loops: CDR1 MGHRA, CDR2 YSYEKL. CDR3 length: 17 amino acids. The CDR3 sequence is CASSQVPGLALQETQYF. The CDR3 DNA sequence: TGCGCCAGCAGCCAAGTACCGGGACTAGCGTTGCAAGAGACCCAGTACTTC.

Written as DNA, the CDR3 is TGTGCCAGCAGTCCAATACCGGGACTACCTTCGGGGACCCAGTACTTC. This translates into CASSPIPGLPSGTQYF. The chain uses TRBV27 and TRBJ2-5; 7 bases line up with TRBD2. Germline CDR1 MNHEY, CDR2 SMNVEV (reference sequence). This CDR3 is 16 amino acids long. The ends lost 5 bases at V and 7 bases at J; junction bases unmatched: 16.

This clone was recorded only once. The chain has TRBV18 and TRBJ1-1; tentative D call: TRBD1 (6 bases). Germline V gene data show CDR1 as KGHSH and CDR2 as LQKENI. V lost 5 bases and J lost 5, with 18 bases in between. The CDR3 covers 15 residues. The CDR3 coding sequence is TGTGCCAGCTCATCGGGCTTACAGGGTCTGACTGAAGCTTTCTTT. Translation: CASSSGLQGLTEAFF.

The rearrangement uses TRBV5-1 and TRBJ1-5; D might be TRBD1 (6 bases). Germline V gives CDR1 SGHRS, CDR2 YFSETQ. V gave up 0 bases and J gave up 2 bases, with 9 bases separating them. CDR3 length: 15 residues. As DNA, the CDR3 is TGCGCCAGCAGCTTGGGGGACATGGGCAATCAGCCCCAGCATTTT. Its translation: CASSLGDMGNQPQHF.

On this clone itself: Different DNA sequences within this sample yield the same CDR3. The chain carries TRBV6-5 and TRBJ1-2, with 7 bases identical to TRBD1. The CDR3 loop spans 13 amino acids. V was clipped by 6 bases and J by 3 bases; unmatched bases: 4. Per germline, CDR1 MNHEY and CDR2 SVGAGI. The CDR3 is CASSSTGDYGYTF. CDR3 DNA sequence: TGTGCCAGCAGCTCTACAGGGGACTATGGCTACACCTTC.

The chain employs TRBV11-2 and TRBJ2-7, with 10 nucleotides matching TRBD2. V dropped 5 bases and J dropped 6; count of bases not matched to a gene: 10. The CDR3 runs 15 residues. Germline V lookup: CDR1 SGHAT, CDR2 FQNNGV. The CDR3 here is CASSRTSGPTLEQYF. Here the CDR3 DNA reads TGTGCCAGCAGCCGGACTAGCGGTCCTACTCTCGAGCAGTACTTC. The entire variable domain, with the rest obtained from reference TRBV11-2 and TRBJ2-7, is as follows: EAGVAQSPRYKIIEKRQSVAFWCNPISGHATLYWYQQILGQGPKLLIQFQNNGVVDDSQLPKDRFSAERLKGVDSTLKIQPAKLEDSAVYLCASSRTSGPTLEQYFGPGTRLTVT.

In nucleotides, the CDR3 is TGCGCCAGCAAGGGTAGGGGTGATGAAAAACTGTTTTTT. It codes for CASKGRGDEKLFF. This chain connects TRBV5-1 to TRBJ1-4; a weak D match, TRBD1 (5 bases). CDR3 length: 13 residues. Trimming removed 6 bases from V and 6 bases from J, with 12 bases in between. Germline V gene sequence: CDR1 SGHRS, CDR2 YFSETQ. Using reference TRBV5-1 and TRBJ1-4 for the parts outside the CDR3, the full variable domain is KAGVTQTPRYLIKTRGQQVTLSCSPISGHRSVSWYQQTPGQGLQFLFEYFSETQRNKGNFPGRFSGRQFSNSRSEMNVSTLELGDSALYLCASKGRGDEKLFFGSGTQLSVL.

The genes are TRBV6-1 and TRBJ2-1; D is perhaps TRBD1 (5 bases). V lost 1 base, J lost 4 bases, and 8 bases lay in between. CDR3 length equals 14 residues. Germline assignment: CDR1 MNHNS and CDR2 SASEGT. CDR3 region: CASSEGGYYNEQFF. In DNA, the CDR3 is TGTGCCAGCAGTGAAGGGGGCTATTACAATGAGCAGTTCTTC.

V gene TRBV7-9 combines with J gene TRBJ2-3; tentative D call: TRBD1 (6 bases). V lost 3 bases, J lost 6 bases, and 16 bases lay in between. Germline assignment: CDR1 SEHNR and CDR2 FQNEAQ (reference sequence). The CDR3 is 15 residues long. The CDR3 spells CASSFDRLDRDTQYF. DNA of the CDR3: TGTGCCAGCAGCTTCGACAGGCTTGACCGGGATACGCAGTATTTT.

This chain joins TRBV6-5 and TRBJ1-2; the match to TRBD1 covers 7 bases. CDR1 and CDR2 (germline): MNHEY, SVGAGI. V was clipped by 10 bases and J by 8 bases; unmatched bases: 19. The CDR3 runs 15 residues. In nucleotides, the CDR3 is TGTGCCACCACGGGACAGCTTAACTTCTTATACGGCTACACCTTC. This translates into CATTGQLNFLYGYTF.